This T cell receptor (beta chain) was recovered during a study of blood T cell repertoires in COVID-19. Germline V gives CDR1 SGHAT, CDR2 FQNNGV. V was pared by 1 base and J by 0 bases, with 11 bases between. This CDR3 has 16 residues. This clone was picked up one time. Authors' analysis steps: For nucleated cells, counts were estimated from reference gene primer amplification. The repertoire was sequenced with immunoSEQ multiplex PCR; TCRdb's copy has only in-frame clones and lacks some. That table is the source of V, J and clone size, and D and trimming were worked out from the DNA. The table includes over 200,000 clones, around 84% detected once.

The chain recombines TRBV11-2 with TRBJ2-3; D perhaps matches TRBD1 (5 bases). The TCR comes from a woman of 80 years or more with active or convalescent COVID-19. Material for sequencing was peripheral blood. In nucleotides, the CDR3 is TGTGCCAGCAGCTTAGCAGGCAGGGCTAGCACAGATACGCAGTATTTT. Residues: CASSLAGRASTDTQYF. Based on the CDR3 plus reference TRBV11-2 and TRBJ2-3, the full variable domain is EAGVAQSPRYKIIEKRQSVAFWCNPISGHATLYWYQQILGQGPKLLIQFQNNGVVDDSQLPKDRFSAERLKGVDSTLKIQPAKLEDSAVYLCASSLAGRASTDTQYFGPGTRLTVL.